This T cell receptor beta chain was identified during a study of T cell changes during pregnancy in multiple sclerosis. The table came from immunoSEQ multiplex PCR; TCRdb's copy has only in-frame clones and leaves some out. This sample has 60,000 or so clones, with 89% found just once. CDR1 is SGHAT and CDR2 is FQNNGV in the germline V gene. The V gene lost 6 bases and the J gene lost 4 bases, with 18 bases spanning the gap. This CDR3 has 15 amino acids. The chain joins TRBV11-2 to TRBJ1-2, with D tentatively TRBD1 (6 bases). The clonotype comes from a female donor with multiple sclerosis, enrolled in a pregnancy study. The sequencing here drew on peripheral blood, taken in the first trimester of pregnancy. CDR3: CASRNPGGRGYGYTF. CDR3 bases: TGTGCCAGCAGAAACCCCGGGGGGCGCGGCTATGGCTACACCTTC.